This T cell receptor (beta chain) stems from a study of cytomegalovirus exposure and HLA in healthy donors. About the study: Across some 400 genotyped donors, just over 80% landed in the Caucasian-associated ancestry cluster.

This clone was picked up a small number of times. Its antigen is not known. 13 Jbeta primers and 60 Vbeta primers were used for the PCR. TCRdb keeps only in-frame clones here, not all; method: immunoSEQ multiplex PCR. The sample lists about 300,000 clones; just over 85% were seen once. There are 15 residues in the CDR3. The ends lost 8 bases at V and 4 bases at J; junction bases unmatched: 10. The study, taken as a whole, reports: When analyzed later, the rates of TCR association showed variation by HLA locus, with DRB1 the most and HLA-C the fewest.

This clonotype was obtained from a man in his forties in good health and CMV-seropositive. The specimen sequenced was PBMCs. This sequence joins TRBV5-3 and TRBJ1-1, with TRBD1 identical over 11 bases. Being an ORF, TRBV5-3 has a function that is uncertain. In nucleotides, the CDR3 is TGTGCCAGGGGACAGGGGGATCGGAGGTGCACTGAAGCTTTCTTT. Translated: CARGQGDRRCTEAFF.